This entry lists 18 T cell receptor beta chains sequenced from one sample in a study of blood T cell repertoires in COVID-19. TCRdb's copy holds only in-frame clones and misses some; the assay was immunoSEQ multiplex PCR. The table has 150,000 to 200,000 clones, roughly four fifths seen once; the top ten hold 12%. Sequenced input: PBMCs or T cells enriched from blood (not recorded which). The receptors come from a man in his forties or fifties who had recovered from COVID-19.

The V call is TRBV19, the J call TRBJ2-6; the match to TRBD2 covers 11 bases. V lost 1 base, J lost 4 bases, and 6 bases stayed unmatched. CDR1 LNHDA and CDR2 SQIVND come from the germline V gene (reference sequence). The CDR3 is made up of 18 amino acids. CDR3 DNA sequence: TGTGCCAGTAGTATAGGCCCGGGACTAGCGGCAGGGGCCAACGTCCTGACTTTC. Residues: CASSIGPGLAAGANVLTF. Full variable domain (remainder filled in from reference TRBV19 and TRBJ2-6): DGGITQSPKYLFRKEGQNVTLSCEQNLNHDAMYWYRQDPGQGLRLIYYSQIVNDFQKGDIAEGYSVSREKKESFPLTVTSAQKNPTAFYLCASSIGPGLAAGANVLTFGAGSRLTVL.

The sample holds many counts of this clone. The chain combines TRBV28 with TRBJ1-5; no reliable D call. V was shortened by 3 bases and J by 1 base, with 19 bases between the two germline ends. The CDR3 is made up of 18 amino acids. CDR1 and CDR2 from the germline V gene are MDHEN and SYDVKM. The CDR3 bases are TGTGCCAGCAGTTTGCCCTGGCGGGTTTTAAGGAGCAATCAGCCCCAGCATTTT. This translates into CASSLPWRVLRSNQPQHF.

The CDR3 protein is CASRTGVGYNEQFF. The CDR3 nucleotides are TGTGCCAGCAGAACGGGAGTGGGCTACAATGAGCAGTTCTTC. The chain uses TRBV27 and TRBJ2-1; D might be TRBD2 (6 bases). The germline V gene has CDR1 MNHEY and CDR2 SMNVEV (reference sequence). CDR3 length: 14 amino acids. Trimming took off 6 bases at V and 3 bases at J, with 12 bases between the two ends.

The chain links TRBV18 to TRBJ1-5; D remains unclear. Germline CDR1 is KGHSH and CDR2 is LQKENI. V was shortened by 6 bases and J by 5 bases, with 11 bases between the two germline ends. This CDR3 has 13 residues. CDR3: CASSVRVDQPQHF. DNA for the CDR3: TGTGCCAGCTCTGTTCGGGTCGATCAGCCCCAGCATTTT.

This clone was seen a handful of times. The V gene is TRBV29-1, the J gene TRBJ1-4; 8 nucleotides line up with TRBD1. Germline V gene sequence: CDR1 SQVTM, CDR2 ANQGSEA. Trimming cost V 6 bases and J 8 bases; bases outside gene matches: 8. This CDR3 comprises 13 residues. CDR3 region: CSVKGQGEEKLFF. As DNA, the CDR3 is TGCAGCGTAAAAGGACAGGGAGAAGAAAAACTGTTTTTT.

This clone was observed once. V usage is TRBV28 and J usage is TRBJ2-7, with D perhaps TRBD2 (5 bases). Germline CDR1 is MDHEN and CDR2 is SYDVKM. There are 14 residues in the CDR3. The germline V and J ends were trimmed by 3 bases and 0 bases, with 9 bases remaining between them. CDR3 in amino acids: CASSFPGSSYEQYF. DNA for the CDR3: TGTGCCAGCAGTTTCCCGGGGAGCTCCTACGAGCAGTACTTC. The whole variable domain, filled in from reference TRBV28 and TRBJ2-7, reads DVKVTQSSRYLVKRTGEKVFLECVQDMDHENMFWYRQDPGLGLRLIYFSYDVKMKEKGDIPEGYSVSREKKERFSLILESASTNQTSMYLCASSFPGSSYEQYFGPGTRLTVT.

This clone showed up just once. V gene TRBV19 combines with J gene TRBJ1-4, with TRBD1 matching 7 bases. Trimming at V came to 6 bases and at J to 2 bases, leaving 6 bases not matched to a gene. Germline-derived CDR1 and CDR2 are LNHDA and SQIVND (reference sequence). This CDR3 comprises 15 residues. This CDR3 reads CASRIQGSTNEKLFF. Here the CDR3 DNA reads TGTGCCAGTAGGATACAGGGGAGCACTAATGAAAAACTGTTTTTT. Drawing the rest from reference TRBV19 and TRBJ1-4, the complete variable domain is DGGITQSPKYLFRKEGQNVTLSCEQNLNHDAMYWYRQDPGQGLRLIYYSQIVNDFQKGDIAEGYSVSREKKESFPLTVTSAQKNPTAFYLCASRIQGSTNEKLFFGSGTQLSVL.

The chain combines TRBV21-1 with TRBJ2-2; the table's D gene call, TRBD1, was not cross checked with the DNA. TRBV21-1 is a pseudogene locus. The CDR3 consists of 20 residues. The chain's CDR3 is CASSKVGLPGQGPYTGELFF. In nucleotides, the CDR3 is TGTGCCAGCAGCAAAGTAGGATTACCCGGACAGGGACCCTACACCGGGGAGCTGTTTTTT.

The chain combines TRBV7-8 with TRBJ2-2; tentatively, D is TRBD1 or TRBD2 (5 bases each). Per the germline V gene, CDR1 is SGHVS and CDR2 is FQNEAQ. This CDR3 has 17 amino acids. V lost 5 bases to trimming and J lost 2 bases, with 18 bases between them. CDR3 region: CASSRGSRVTNTGELFF. The CDR3 nucleotides read TGTGCCAGCAGCCGCGGGTCCAGGGTCACCAACACCGGGGAGCTGTTTTTT.

The V call is TRBV19, the J call TRBJ2-3, with a weak D call TRBD1 (5 bases). Trimming shortened V by 5 bases and J by 2 bases, and 5 bases separated the two germline ends. The CDR3 extends over 12 amino acids. Per germline, CDR1 LNHDA and CDR2 SQIVND (reference sequence). CDR3 protein: CASSGATDTQYF. The DNA of the CDR3 is TGTGCCAGTAGTGGGGCCACAGATACGCAGTATTTT.

This chain joins TRBV28 and TRBJ1-3, with TRBD1 matching over 9 bases. The CDR3 is made up of 13 amino acids. After removal of 8 bases from V and 5 bases from J, the junction contained 4 bases not matched to a gene. The germline V gene encodes CDR1 MDHEN and CDR2 SYDVKM. The CDR3 region is CASRQGVRNTIYF. CDR3 nucleotides: TGTGCCAGCCGACAGGGGGTGCGAAACACCATATATTTT.

CDR3 amino acids: CASSLAPGQGREAFF. DNA for the CDR3: TGCGCCAGCAGCTTGGCCCCAGGACAGGGCAGGGAAGCTTTCTTT. The chain is built from TRBV5-1 and TRBJ1-1, with TRBD1 identical over 8 bases. CDR3 length: 15 residues. In germline, CDR1 is SGHRS, CDR2 YFSETQ. Trimming removed 0 bases from V and 8 bases from J; junction bases left unmatched: 9.

The genes are TRBV27 and TRBJ1-1, with a weak D call TRBD1 (5 bases). Germline values: CDR1 MNHEY, CDR2 SMNVEV (reference sequence). There are 15 residues in the CDR3. V lost 3 bases and J 0 bases, leaving 11 bases between the germline ends. This chain's CDR3 is CASSFSPGMNTEAFF. DNA for the CDR3: TGTGCCAGCAGTTTCTCGCCAGGGATGAACACTGAAGCTTTCTTT.

The V and J genes are TRBV6-5 and TRBJ2-7; D possibly corresponds to TRBD1 (5 bases). V was clipped by 7 bases and J by 7 bases, with 11 bases between them. This CDR3 has 11 residues. Germline V lookup: CDR1 MNHEY, CDR2 SVGAGI. The CDR3 nucleotides are TGTGCCAGCACCCACAGGCGGGAGCAGTACGTC. Translating it yields CASTHRREQYV.

As regards this clone: Sequence at one end of the junction differs from germline and may be a read error. The gene calls are TRBV7-7 and TRBJ2-7; 9 bases line up with TRBD1. The CDR3 has 18 amino acids. Germline values: CDR1 SSHAT, CDR2 FNYEAQ (reference sequence). Here the CDR3 DNA reads TGTGCTAGCAGCTTACGGATCTCCGGGGACAGGGTGAACTGCGAGCAGTACTTC. Translated, it gives CASSLRISGDRVNCEQYF.

Concerning this clone itself: Other DNA sequences of this sample code for an identical CDR3. This chain connects TRBV15 to TRBJ1-1; a possible D gene is TRBD1 (5 bases). V was pared by 0 bases and J by 5 bases, with 7 bases between. Germline CDR1 and CDR2: LNHNV and YYDKDF (reference sequence). The CDR3 covers 13 residues. CDR3 nucleotides: TGTGCCACCAGCAGAGATCAGGGAACTGAAGCTTTCTTT. Protein: CATSRDQGTEAFF.

The genes are TRBV9 and TRBJ1-6; D possibly corresponds to TRBD1 (6 bases). Trimming stripped 1 base from V and 9 bases from J, with 14 bases between. The germline gives CDR1 SGDLS, CDR2 YYNGEE. There are 15 residues in the CDR3. In DNA form, the CDR3 reads TGTGCCAGCAGCGTATCCAGGGGAGGGCCTTCACCCCTCCACTTT. Protein: CASSVSRGGPSPLHF.

The chain joins TRBV3-1 (or the pseudogene TRBV3-2) to TRBJ1-2; tentative D call: TRBD1 (6 bases). Germline V gene lookup returns CDR1 LGHDT and CDR2 YNNKEL (reference sequence). The CDR3 is 14 residues long. V was pared by 6 bases and J by 8 bases, with 19 bases between. CDR3: CASRKGGVPEGYTF. Here the CDR3 DNA reads TGTGCCAGCAGGAAGGGGGGGGTCCCTGAAGGCTACACCTTC.